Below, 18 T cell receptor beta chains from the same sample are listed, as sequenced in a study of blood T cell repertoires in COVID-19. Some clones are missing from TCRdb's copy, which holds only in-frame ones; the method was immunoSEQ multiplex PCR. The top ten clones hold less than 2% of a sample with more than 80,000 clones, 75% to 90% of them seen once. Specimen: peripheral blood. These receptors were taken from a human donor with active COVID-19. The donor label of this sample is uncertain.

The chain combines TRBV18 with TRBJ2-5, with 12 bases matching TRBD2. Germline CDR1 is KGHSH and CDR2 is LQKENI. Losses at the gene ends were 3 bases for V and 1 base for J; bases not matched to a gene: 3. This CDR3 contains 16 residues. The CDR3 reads CASSPTSGGIQETQYF. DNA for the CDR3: TGTGCCAGCTCACCTACTAGCGGGGGGATCCAAGAGACCCAGTACTTC.

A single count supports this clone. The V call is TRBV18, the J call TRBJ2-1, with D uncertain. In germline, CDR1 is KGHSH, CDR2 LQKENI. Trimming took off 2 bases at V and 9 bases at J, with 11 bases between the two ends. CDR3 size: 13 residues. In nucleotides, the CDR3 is TGTGCCAGCTCACCAAGTAGAGATGGTGAGCAGTTCTTC. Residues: CASSPSRDGEQFF.

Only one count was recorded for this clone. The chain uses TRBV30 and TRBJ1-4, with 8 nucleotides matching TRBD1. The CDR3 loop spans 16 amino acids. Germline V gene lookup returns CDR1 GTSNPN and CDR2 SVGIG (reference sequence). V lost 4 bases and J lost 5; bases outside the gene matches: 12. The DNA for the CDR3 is TGTGCCTGGACCACCTCCGGGGGACAGGAGAATGAAAAACTGTTTTTT. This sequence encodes CAWTTSGGQENEKLFF.

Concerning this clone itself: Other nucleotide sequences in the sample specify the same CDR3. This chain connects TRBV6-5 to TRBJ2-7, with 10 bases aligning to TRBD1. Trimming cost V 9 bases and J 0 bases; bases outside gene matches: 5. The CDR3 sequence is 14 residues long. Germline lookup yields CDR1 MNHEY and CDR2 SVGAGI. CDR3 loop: CASEDRGSSYEQYF. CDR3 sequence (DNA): TGTGCCAGTGAGGACAGGGGGAGCTCCTACGAGCAGTACTTC.

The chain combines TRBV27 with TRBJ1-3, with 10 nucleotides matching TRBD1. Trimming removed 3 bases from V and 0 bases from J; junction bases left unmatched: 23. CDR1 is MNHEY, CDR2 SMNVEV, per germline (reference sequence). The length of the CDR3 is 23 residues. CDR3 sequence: CASSLRVGGSSGQGPLSGNTIYF. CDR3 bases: TGTGCCAGCAGTTTGAGGGTGGGGGGTTCCTCGGGACAGGGGCCGCTCTCTGGAAACACCATATATTTT.

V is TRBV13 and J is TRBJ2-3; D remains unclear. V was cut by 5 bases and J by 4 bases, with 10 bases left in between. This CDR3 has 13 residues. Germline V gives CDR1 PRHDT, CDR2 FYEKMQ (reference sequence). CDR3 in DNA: TGTGCCAGCAGCCCCCGGTTAGCAGATACGCAGTATTTT. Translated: CASSPRLADTQYF.

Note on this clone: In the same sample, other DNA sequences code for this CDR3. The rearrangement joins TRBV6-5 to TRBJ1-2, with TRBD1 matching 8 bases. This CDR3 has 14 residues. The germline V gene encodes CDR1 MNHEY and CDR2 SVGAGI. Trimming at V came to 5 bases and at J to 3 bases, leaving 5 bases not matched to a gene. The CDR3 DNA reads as TGTGCCAGCAGTCGGACAGGGTGGGACTATGGCTACACCTTC. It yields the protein CASSRTGWDYGYTF.

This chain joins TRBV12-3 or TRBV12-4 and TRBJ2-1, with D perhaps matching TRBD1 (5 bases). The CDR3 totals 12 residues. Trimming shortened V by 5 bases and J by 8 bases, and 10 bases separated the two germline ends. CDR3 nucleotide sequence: TGTGCCAGCAGTCAGGGTCTGGATGAGCAGTTCTTC. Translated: CASSQGLDEQFF.

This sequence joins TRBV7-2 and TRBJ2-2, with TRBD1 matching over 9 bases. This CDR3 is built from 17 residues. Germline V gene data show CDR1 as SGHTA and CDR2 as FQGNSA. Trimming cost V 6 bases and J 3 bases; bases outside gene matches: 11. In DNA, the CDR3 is TGTGCCAGCAGTCTACTGACAGGGGGGTGGGACACCGGGGAGCTGTTTTTT. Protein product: CASSLLTGGWDTGELFF.

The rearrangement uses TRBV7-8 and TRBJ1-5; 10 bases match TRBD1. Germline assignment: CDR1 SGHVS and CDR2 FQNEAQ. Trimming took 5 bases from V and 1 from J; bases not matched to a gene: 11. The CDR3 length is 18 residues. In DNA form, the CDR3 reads TGTGCCAGCAGCACCCGTTTCGGGACAGGGGAAAGCAATCAGCCCCAGCATTTT. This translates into CASSTRFGTGESNQPQHF.

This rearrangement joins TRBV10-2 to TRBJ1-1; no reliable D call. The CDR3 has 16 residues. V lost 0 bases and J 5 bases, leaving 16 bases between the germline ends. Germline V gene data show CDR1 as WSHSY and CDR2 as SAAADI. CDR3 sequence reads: CASSESGLSRGTEAFF. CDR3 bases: TGCGCCAGCAGTGAGTCGGGTTTATCTAGAGGGACTGAAGCTTTCTTT.

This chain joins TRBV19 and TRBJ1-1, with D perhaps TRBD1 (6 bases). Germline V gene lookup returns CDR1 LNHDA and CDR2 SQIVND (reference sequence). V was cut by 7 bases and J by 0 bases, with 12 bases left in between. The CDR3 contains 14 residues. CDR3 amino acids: CASKVQGLNTEAFF. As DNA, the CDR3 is TGTGCCAGTAAAGTCCAGGGGTTGAACACTGAAGCTTTCTTT.

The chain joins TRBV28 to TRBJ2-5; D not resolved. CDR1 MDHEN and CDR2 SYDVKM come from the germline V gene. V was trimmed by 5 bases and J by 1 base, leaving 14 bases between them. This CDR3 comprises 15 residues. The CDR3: CASSPMAGSQETQYF. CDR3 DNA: TGTGCCAGCAGTCCCATGGCAGGAAGCCAAGAGACCCAGTACTTC.

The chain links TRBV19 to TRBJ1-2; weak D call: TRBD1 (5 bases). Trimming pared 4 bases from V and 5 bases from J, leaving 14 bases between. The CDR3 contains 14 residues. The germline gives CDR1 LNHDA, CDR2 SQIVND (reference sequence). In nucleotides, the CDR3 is TGTGCCAGTAGTAAAGCAGGGTCCGCTTATGGCTACACCTTC. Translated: CASSKAGSAYGYTF.

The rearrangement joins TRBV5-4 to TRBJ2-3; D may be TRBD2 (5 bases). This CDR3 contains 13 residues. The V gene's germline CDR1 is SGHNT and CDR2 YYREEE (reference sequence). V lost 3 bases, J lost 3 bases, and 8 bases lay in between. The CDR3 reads CASSSRGTDTQYF. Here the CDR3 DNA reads TGTGCCAGCAGCTCTCGGGGAACAGATACGCAGTATTTT.

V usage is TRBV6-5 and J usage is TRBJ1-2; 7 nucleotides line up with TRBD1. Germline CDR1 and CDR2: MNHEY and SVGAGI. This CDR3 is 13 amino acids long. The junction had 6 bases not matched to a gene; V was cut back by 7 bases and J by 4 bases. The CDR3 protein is CASTKGQFYGYTF. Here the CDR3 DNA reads TGTGCCAGCACTAAGGGACAGTTCTATGGCTACACCTTC.

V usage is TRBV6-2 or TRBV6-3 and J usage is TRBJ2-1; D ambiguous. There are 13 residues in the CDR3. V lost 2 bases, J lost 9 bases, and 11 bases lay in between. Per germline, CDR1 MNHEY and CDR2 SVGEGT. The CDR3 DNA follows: TGTGCCAGCAGTTACCGAACGCGGAGTGAGCAGTTCTTC. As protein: CASSYRTRSEQFF.

CDR3 bases: TGTGCCAGCAGTCCCGGGACAGAGGCTTACGAGCAGTACTTC. Translating it yields CASSPGTEAYEQYF. This chain connects TRBV6-2 or TRBV6-3 to TRBJ2-7, with 7 bases lining up with TRBD1. V dropped 5 bases and J dropped 4; count of bases not matched to a gene: 8. Per germline, CDR1 MNHEY and CDR2 SVGEGT. CDR3 length equals 14 residues.